This T cell receptor (beta chain) stems from a study of T cell responses to AZD1222 COVID-19 vaccine. Some second doses came at about 4 weeks and others at about 12 weeks; these were pooled. The germline V gene encodes CDR1 SNHLY and CDR2 FYNNEI. This CDR3 spans 15 amino acids. The ends lost 5 bases at V and 1 base at J; junction bases unmatched: 4. Some clones are missing from TCRdb's copy, which holds only in-frame ones; the method was immunoSEQ multiplex PCR. The sample consists of around 150,000 clones, just over 90% of them appearing once. Study-wide findings and caveats: There were vaccine-associated CD4 TCRs across spike, dominant at 160-218 and 743-854. At baseline, just 6 or 7 AZD1222 recipients tested seropositive. Reportedly, nearly half of unique spike TCRs recognized epitopes outside B.1.351/B.1.1.7 mutations.

With regard to this clone: Its antigen is not known.

The specimen was peripheral blood, collected 28 days after the second AZD1222 dose. The genes are TRBV2 and TRBJ1-5; 8 bases are a match to TRBD1. This sequence originates from an adult who received the AZD1222 COVID-19 vaccine. This CDR3 is CASSQGQGSNQPQHF. In DNA, the CDR3 is TGTGCCAGCAGTCAAGGACAGGGAAGCAATCAGCCCCAGCATTTT. Filled out from reference TRBV2 and TRBJ1-5, the complete variable domain reads EPEVTQTPSHQVTQMGQEVILRCVPISNHLYFYWYRQILGQKVEFLVSFYNNEISEKSEIFDDQFSVERPDGSNFTLKIRSTKLEDSAMYFCASSQGQGSNQPQHFGDGTRLSIL.